This is a list of T cell receptor beta chains from one sample in a study of shared clonotypes between healthy human individuals. Data came from immunoSEQ multiplex PCR; TCRdb stores just in-frame clones and leaves some out. Of approximately 2,000,000 clones in the sample, around 93% are singletons; the top ten hold more than 1.5%. The sample comprised naive CD8+ T cells from PBMCs. The receptors stem from a man aged 18 to 30 in good health. Some clones in this sample may be carry-over from other donors' samples. Each CDR3 is given with its conserved first and last residue. A D gene is named only where the DNA matches it firmly. The size field is filled for only some rows; it gives once, few, many or a size class.

J gene: TRBJ1-2
CDR3 length: 15
clone size: -
D gene: -
V gene: TRBV4-2
CDR3 DNA: TGTGCCAGCAGCTTATACAGGAACCCTAACTATGGCTACACCTTC
CDR3 protein: CASSLYRNPNYGYTF

J gene: TRBJ2-3
CDR3 length: 12
clone size: -
D gene: TRBD2
V gene: TRBV19
CDR3 DNA: TGTGCCAGTAGTCGGGGACTAGTGGACCAGTATTTT
CDR3 protein: CASSRGLVDQYF

J gene: TRBJ1-1
CDR3 length: 14
clone size: once
D gene: -
V gene: TRBV28
CDR3 DNA: TGTGCCAGCAAGGCTAGGGGCTCTAACACTGAAGCTTTCTTT
CDR3 protein: CASKARGSNTEAFF

J gene: TRBJ2-5
CDR3 length: 13
clone size: -
D gene: -
V gene: TRBV7-9
CDR3 DNA: TGTGCCAGCAGCTTAGGGGGCGGAGAGACCCAGTACTTC
CDR3 protein: CASSLGGGETQYF

J gene: TRBJ2-3
CDR3 length: 15
clone size: -
D gene: TRBD1
V gene: TRBV4-1
CDR3 DNA: TGCGCCAGCAGCCAAACGGGACAGTTTCTCGATACGCAGTATTTT
CDR3 protein: CASSQTGQFLDTQYF

J gene: TRBJ2-7
CDR3 length: 14
clone size: -
D gene: -
V gene: TRBV6-5
CDR3 DNA: TGTGCCAGCAGCCCCCGGGGGAACTCCTACGAGCAGTACTTC
CDR3 protein: CASSPRGNSYEQYF

J gene: TRBJ2-7
CDR3 length: 15
clone size: -
D gene: TRBD1
V gene: TRBV18
CDR3 DNA: TGTGCCAGCTCACCACCGGGACAGGGTATGTACGAGCAGTACTTC
CDR3 protein: CASSPPGQGMYEQYF

J gene: TRBJ2-7
CDR3 length: 13
clone size: -
D gene: -
V gene: TRBV11-2
CDR3 DNA: TGTGCCAGCAGCTCTACCAGCTACTACGAGCAGTACTTC
CDR3 protein: CASSSTSYYEQYF

J gene: TRBJ1-5
CDR3 length: 14
clone size: once
D gene: TRBD1
V gene: TRBV9
CDR3 DNA: TGTGCCAGCAGCTCAGGGGGCGGGCATCAGCCCCAGCATTTT
CDR3 protein: CASSSGGGHQPQHF

J gene: TRBJ2-7
CDR3 length: 16
clone size: -
D gene: -
V gene: TRBV7-9
CDR3 DNA: TGTGCCAGCACCGATACTGGAAGGGGGTCGGAAGGTGAGCAGTACTTC
CDR3 protein: CASTDTGRGSEGEQYF

J gene: TRBJ2-1
CDR3 length: 15
clone size: -
D gene: -
V gene: TRBV25-1
CDR3 DNA: TGTGCCAGCAGTGAAATTAGCAGCAATTACAATGAGCAGTTCTTC
CDR3 protein: CASSEISSNYNEQFF

J gene: TRBJ2-3
CDR3 length: 16
clone size: -
D gene: -
V gene: TRBV4-1
CDR3 DNA: TGCGCCAGCAGCCAAGATTTTCCTAGCGCCACAGATACGCAGTATTTT
CDR3 protein: CASSQDFPSATDTQYF

J gene: TRBJ1-5
CDR3 length: 14
clone size: once
D gene: -
V gene: TRBV27
CDR3 DNA: TGTGCCAGCAGTTTTGGGTCGGGCAATCAGCCCCAGCATTTT
CDR3 protein: CASSFGSGNQPQHF

J gene: TRBJ1-1
CDR3 length: 15
clone size: -
D gene: -
V gene: TRBV28
CDR3 DNA: TGTGCCAGCAGTTTGGTTACAGTACTTGGCACTGAAGCTTTCTTT
CDR3 protein: CASSLVTVLGTEAFF

J gene: TRBJ2-7
CDR3 length: 12
clone size: -
D gene: -
V gene: TRBV29-1
CDR3 DNA: TGCAGCGTTGCGGGACGGACCTACGAGCAGTACTTC
CDR3 protein: CSVAGRTYEQYF

J gene: TRBJ2-1
CDR3 length: 16
clone size: -
D gene: TRBD2
V gene: TRBV28
CDR3 DNA: TGTGCCAGCAGCCGAAGGGCACTAGCGGGGGTCAATGAGCAGTTCTTC
CDR3 protein: CASSRRALAGVNEQFF

J gene: TRBJ2-7
CDR3 length: 14
clone size: -
D gene: TRBD2
V gene: TRBV28
CDR3 DNA: TGTGCCGCGGGTTTAGCGGGAACTGCCTACGAGCAGTACTTC
CDR3 protein: CAAGLAGTAYEQYF

J gene: TRBJ2-3
CDR3 length: 18
clone size: -
D gene: -
V gene: TRBV28
CDR3 DNA: TGTGCCAGCAGCACCCCCGGGCCAGGAGGGCGTTTCACAGATACGCAGTATTTT
CDR3 protein: CASSTPGPGGRFTDTQYF

J gene: TRBJ2-4
CDR3 length: 16
clone size: -
D gene: TRBD2
V gene: TRBV5-1
CDR3 DNA: TGCGCCAGCAGCGTGAGGCCGGGACTAGCGTCGAACATTCAGTACTTC
CDR3 protein: CASSVRPGLASNIQYF

J gene: TRBJ2-7
CDR3 length: 15
clone size: -
D gene: -
V gene: TRBV9
CDR3 DNA: TGTGCCAGCAGCGTCACCCCGACTGCCGTCTACGAGCAGTACTTC
CDR3 protein: CASSVTPTAVYEQYF

J gene: TRBJ2-2
CDR3 length: 13
clone size: -
D gene: -
V gene: TRBV27
CDR3 DNA: TGTGCCAGCAGGGGCCATTACACCGGGGAGCTGTTTTTT
CDR3 protein: CASRGHYTGELFF

J gene: TRBJ2-7
CDR3 length: 15
clone size: -
D gene: TRBD2
V gene: TRBV5-4
CDR3 DNA: TGTGCCAGCAGCCTGGGACTAGCGGACTCCTACGAGCAGTACTTC
CDR3 protein: CASSLGLADSYEQYF

J gene: TRBJ2-7
CDR3 length: 14
clone size: -
D gene: -
V gene: TRBV4-2
CDR3 DNA: TGTGCCAGCAGCCAAGACCCCAGCTACGACGAGCAGTACTTC
CDR3 protein: CASSQDPSYDEQYF

J gene: TRBJ2-7
CDR3 length: 13
clone size: -
D gene: -
V gene: TRBV7-9
CDR3 DNA: TGTGCCAGCAGCTTGACAGCAGCCTACGAGCAGTACTTC
CDR3 protein: CASSLTAAYEQYF

J gene: TRBJ2-7
CDR3 length: 14
clone size: -
D gene: -
V gene: TRBV6-5
CDR3 DNA: TGTGCCAGCAGTTACCGAGGGGTTCCCTACGAGCAGTACTTC
CDR3 protein: CASSYRGVPYEQYF